Reported below is one TCR beta chain. The data are from a study of blood T cell repertoires in COVID-19. In the authors' workflow: Counts of nucleated cells, estimated from reference gene primer amplification, were obtained. The method was immunoSEQ multiplex PCR; TCRdb's version includes in-frame clones alone and lacks a portion of them. D and trimming were read from the DNA, whereas the V and J calls and clone size are those reported in that table. The table includes a few hundred thousand clones, approximately 88% detected once. This CDR3 contains 14 residues. The V end was cut by 2 bases, the J end by 2 bases, with 9 bases between. The germline CDR1 and CDR2 sequences are MGHDK and SYGVNS.

The sequence derives from a woman aged 30 to 39 who had recovered from COVID-19. The chain has TRBV25-1 and TRBJ2-5; unclear D gene. The sample comprised peripheral blood. As DNA, the CDR3 is TGTGCCAGCAGTGAAGGGCAGGATCAAGAGACCCAGTACTTC. It encodes CASSEGQDQETQYF. The variable domain in full, completed from reference TRBV25-1 and TRBJ2-5, reads EADIYQTPRYLVIGTGKKITLECSQTMGHDKMYWYQQDPGMELHLIHYSYGVNSTEKGDLSSESTVSRIRTEHFPLTLESARPSHTSQYLCASSEGQDQETQYFGPGTRLLVL.